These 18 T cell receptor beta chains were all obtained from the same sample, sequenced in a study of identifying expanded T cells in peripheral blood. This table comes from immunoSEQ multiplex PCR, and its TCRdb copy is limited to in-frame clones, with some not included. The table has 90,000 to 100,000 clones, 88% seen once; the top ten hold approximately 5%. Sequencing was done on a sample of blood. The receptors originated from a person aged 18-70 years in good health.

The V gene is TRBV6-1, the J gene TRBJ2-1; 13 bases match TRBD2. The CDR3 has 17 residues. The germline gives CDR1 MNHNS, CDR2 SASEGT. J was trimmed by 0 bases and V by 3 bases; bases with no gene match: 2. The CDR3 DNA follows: TGTGCCAGCAGTGAGACTAGCGGGGGGTACTCCTACAATGAGCAGTTCTTC. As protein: CASSETSGGYSYNEQFF.

The CDR3 nucleotides read TGCGCCAGCAGCTTGGATGGGGTAGAACTGTTTTTT. As protein: CASSLDGVELFF. The V call is TRBV5-1, the J call TRBJ1-4; no firm D call. The CDR3 is 12 residues long. Germline V CDR1 and CDR2: SGHRS, YFSETQ. Trimming removed 0 bases at V and 12 bases at J, with 9 bases between.

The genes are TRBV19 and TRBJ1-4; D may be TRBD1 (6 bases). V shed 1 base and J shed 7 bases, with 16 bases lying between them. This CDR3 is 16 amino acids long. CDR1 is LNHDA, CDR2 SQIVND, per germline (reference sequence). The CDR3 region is CASSIAPQGRGEKLFF. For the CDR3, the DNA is TGTGCCAGTAGTATAGCCCCCCAGGGGAGGGGTGAAAAACTGTTTTTT.

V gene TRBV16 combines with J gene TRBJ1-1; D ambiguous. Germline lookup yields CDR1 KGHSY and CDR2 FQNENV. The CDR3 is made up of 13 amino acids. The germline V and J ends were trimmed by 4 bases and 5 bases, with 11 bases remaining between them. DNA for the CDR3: TGTGCCAGCAGCCCCAGACCCATGACTGAAGCTTTCTTT. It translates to CASSPRPMTEAFF.

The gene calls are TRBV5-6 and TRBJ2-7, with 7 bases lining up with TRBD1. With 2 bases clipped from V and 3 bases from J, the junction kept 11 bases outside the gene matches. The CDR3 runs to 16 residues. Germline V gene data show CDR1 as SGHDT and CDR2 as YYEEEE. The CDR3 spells CASSLPPGTDIYEQYF. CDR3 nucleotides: TGTGCCAGCAGCTTACCACCCGGGACAGACATCTACGAGCAGTACTTC.

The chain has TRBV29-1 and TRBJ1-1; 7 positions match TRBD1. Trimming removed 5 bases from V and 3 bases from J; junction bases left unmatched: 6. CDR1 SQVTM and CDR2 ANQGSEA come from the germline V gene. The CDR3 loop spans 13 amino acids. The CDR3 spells CSVQGQRDTEAFF. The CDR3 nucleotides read TGCAGCGTTCAGGGACAGCGAGACACTGAAGCTTTCTTT.

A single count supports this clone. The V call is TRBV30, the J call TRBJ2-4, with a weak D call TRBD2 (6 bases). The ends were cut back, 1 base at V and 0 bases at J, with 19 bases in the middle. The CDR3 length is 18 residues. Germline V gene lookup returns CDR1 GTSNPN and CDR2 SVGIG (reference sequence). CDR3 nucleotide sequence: TGTGCCTGGAGTGCCACCCTCCAAGCGGGCCTAGCCAAAAACATTCAGTACTTC. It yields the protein CAWSATLQAGLAKNIQYF.

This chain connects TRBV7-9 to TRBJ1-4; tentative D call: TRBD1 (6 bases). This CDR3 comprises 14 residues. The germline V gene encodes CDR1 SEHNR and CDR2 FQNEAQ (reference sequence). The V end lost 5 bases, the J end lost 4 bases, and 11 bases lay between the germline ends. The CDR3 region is CASSDRTVNEKLFF. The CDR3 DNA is TGTGCCAGCAGCGACCGGACAGTTAATGAAAAACTGTTTTTT.

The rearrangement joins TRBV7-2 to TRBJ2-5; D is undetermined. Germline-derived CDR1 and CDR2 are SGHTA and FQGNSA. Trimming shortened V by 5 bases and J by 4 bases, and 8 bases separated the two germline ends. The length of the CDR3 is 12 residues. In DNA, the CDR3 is TGTGCCAGCAGCCCAATATTAGAGACCCAGTACTTC. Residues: CASSPILETQYF.

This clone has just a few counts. CDR3 DNA: TGTGCCAGCAGACTGAGCCAGGGGTACTACGAGCAGTACTTC. Its protein is CASRLSQGYYEQYF. The V call is TRBV27, the J call TRBJ2-7; TRBD1 might be the D (6 bases). Trimming shortened V by 6 bases and J by 3 bases, and 15 bases separated the two germline ends. The CDR3 runs to 14 residues. CDR1 and CDR2 from the germline V gene are MNHEY and SMNVEV (reference sequence).

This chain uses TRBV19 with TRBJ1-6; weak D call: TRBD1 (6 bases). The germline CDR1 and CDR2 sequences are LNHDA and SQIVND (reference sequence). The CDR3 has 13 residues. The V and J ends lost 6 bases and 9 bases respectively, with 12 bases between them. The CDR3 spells CASRRQEGSPLHF. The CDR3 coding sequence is TGTGCCAGTAGGAGACAGGAGGGTTCACCCCTCCACTTT.

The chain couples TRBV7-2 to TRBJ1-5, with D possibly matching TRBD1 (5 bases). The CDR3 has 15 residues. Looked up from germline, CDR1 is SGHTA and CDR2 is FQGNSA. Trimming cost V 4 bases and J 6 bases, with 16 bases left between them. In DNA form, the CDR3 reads TGTGCCAGCAGCTCCCGGGACTTCGATCGTCAGCCCCAGCATTTT. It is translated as CASSSRDFDRQPQHF.

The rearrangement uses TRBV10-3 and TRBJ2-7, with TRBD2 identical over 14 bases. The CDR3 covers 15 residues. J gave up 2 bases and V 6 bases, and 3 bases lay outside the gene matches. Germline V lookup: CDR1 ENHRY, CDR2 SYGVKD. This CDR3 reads CAISWTSGGTYEQYF. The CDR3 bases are TGTGCCATCAGCTGGACTAGCGGGGGGACCTACGAGCAGTACTTC.

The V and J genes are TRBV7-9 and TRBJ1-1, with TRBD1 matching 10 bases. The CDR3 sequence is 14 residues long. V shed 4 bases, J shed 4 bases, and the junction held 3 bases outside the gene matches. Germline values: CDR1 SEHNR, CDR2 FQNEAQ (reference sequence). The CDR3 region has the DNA TGTGCCAGCAGCTCAGACAGGGGGCGCACTGAAGCTTTCTTT. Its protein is CASSSDRGRTEAFF.

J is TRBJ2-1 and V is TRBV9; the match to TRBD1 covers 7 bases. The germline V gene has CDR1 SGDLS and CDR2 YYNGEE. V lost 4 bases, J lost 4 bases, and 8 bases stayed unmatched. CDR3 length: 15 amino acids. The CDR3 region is CASSQAGTAYNEQFF. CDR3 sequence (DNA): TGTGCCAGCAGCCAAGCCGGGACAGCGTACAATGAGCAGTTCTTC.

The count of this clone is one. The CDR3 DNA reads as TGTGCCAGCAGCGATTTTCAAGAGGACGCCGGGGAGCTGTTTTTT. It codes for CASSDFQEDAGELFF. This chain uses TRBV27 with TRBJ2-2; D uncertain. CDR1 MNHEY and CDR2 SMNVEV come from the germline V gene (reference sequence). V was clipped by 6 bases and J by 6 bases, with 17 bases between them. This CDR3 spans 15 amino acids.

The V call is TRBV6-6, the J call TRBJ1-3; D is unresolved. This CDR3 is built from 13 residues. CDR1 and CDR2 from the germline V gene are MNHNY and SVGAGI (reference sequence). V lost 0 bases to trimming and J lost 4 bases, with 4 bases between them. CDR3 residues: CASSYSSGNTIYF. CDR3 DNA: TGTGCCAGCAGTTACTCTAGCGGAAACACCATATATTTT.

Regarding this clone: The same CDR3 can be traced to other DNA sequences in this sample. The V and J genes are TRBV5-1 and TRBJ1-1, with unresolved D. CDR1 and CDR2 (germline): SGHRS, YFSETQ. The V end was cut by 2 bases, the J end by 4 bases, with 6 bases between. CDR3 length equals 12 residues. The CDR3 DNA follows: TGCGCCAGCAGCTTCCTTGGCACTGAAGCTTTCTTT. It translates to CASSFLGTEAFF.